This TCR beta chain was captured in a study of CD8 T cells in Susac syndrome. cDNA came from about 0.46 to 1 ug RNA primed by random hexamers. In TCRdb, the immunoSEQ multiplex PCR reads were re-called with MiXCR into one record per CDR3 protein. The sample holds around 150,000 distinct CDR3 sequences, around 94% seen once. V was trimmed by 8 bases and J by 5 bases, leaving 11 bases between them. The V gene's germline CDR1 is SGHTA and CDR2 FQGNSA. This CDR3 spans 12 amino acids. The authors sequenced TCR beta from blood CD8+ and CD4+ T cells. Negative magnetic isolation gave CD8+ and CD4+ cells; FACS enriched CD8+ TEMRA.

The specimen sequenced was CD4+ T cells from PBMCs. The chain has TRBV7-2 and TRBJ2-3, with D perhaps matching TRBD2 (5 bases). The sequence was collected from a human donor in good health. The CDR3 loop reads CASGGRGDTQYF. The DNA for the CDR3 is TGTGCCAGCGGCGGACGGGGAGATACGCAGTATTTT.